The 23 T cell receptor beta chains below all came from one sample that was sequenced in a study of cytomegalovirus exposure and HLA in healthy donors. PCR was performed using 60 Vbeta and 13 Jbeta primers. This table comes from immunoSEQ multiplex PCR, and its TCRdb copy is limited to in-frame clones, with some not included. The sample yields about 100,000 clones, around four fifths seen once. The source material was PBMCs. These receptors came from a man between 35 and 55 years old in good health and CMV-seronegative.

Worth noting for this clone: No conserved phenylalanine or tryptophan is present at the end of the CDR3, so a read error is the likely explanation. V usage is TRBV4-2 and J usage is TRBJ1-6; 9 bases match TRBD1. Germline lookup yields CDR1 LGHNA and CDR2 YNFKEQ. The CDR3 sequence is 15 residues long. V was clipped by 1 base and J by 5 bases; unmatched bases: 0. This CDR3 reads CASSQGQGDNSPLHL. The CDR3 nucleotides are TGTGCCAGCAGCCAAGGACAGGGGGATAATTCACCCCTCCACCTT.

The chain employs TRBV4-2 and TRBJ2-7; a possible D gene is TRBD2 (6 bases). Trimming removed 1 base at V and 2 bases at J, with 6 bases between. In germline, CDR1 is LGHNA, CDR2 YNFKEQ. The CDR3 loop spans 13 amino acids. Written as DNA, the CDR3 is TGTGCCAGCAGCCAAGGGACTACCTACGAGCAGTACGTC. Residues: CASSQGTTYEQYV.

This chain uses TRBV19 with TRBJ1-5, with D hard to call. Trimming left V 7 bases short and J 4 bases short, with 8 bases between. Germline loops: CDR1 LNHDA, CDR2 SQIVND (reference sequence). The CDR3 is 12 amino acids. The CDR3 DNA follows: TGTGCCAGTACAGAATTAAATCAGCCCCAGCATTTT. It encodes CASTELNQPQHF. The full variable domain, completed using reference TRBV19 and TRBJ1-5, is DGGITQSPKYLFRKEGQNVTLSCEQNLNHDAMYWYRQDPGQGLRLIYYSQIVNDFQKGDIAEGYSVSREKKESFPLTVTSAQKNPTAFYLCASTELNQPQHFGDGTRLSIL.

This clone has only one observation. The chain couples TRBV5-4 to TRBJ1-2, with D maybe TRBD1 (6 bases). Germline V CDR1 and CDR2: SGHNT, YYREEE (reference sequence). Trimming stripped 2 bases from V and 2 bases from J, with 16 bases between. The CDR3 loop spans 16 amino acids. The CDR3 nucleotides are TGTGCCAGCAGCTTAAAGTCCGGACAGCGGAACTATGGCTACACCTTC. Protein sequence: CASSLKSGQRNYGYTF.

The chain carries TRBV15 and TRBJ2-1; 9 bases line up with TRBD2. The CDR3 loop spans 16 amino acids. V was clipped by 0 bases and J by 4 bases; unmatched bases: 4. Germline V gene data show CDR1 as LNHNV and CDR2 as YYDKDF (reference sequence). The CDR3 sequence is CATSRDLSGGYNEQFF. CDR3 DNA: TGTGCCACCAGCAGAGATCTTAGCGGGGGATACAATGAGCAGTTCTTC.

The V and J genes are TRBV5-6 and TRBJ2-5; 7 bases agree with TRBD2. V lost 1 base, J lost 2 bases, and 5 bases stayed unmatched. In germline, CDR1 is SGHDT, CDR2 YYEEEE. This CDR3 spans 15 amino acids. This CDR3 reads CASSLLGGEQETQYF. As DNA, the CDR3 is TGTGCCAGCAGCTTGTTGGGGGGGGAACAAGAGACCCAGTACTTC.

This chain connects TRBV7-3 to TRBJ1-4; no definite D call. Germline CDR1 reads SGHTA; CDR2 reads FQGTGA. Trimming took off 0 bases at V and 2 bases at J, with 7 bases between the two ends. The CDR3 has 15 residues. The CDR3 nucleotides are TGTGCCAGCAGCTTAACGGGAGGGACTAATGAAAAACTGTTTTTT. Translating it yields CASSLTGGTNEKLFF.

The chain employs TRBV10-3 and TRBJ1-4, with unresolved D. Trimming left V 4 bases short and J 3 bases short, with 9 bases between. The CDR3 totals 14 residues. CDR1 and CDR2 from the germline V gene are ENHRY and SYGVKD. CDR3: CAISARDSNEKLFF. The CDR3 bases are TGTGCCATCAGTGCCCGCGATTCTAATGAAAAACTGTTTTTT.

In DNA, the CDR3 is TGTGCCAGCAGCCAAGGGGATGGGACCCAGTACTTC. Residues: CASSQGDGTQYF. The chain carries TRBV6-5 and TRBJ2-5; D might be TRBD1 (5 bases). V was trimmed by 6 bases and J by 7 bases, leaving 12 bases between them. This CDR3 is 12 amino acids long. CDR1 MNHEY and CDR2 SVGAGI come from the germline V gene.

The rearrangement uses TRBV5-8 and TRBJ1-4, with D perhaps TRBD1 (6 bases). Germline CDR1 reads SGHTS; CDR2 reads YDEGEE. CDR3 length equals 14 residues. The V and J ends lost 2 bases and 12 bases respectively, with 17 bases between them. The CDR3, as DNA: TGTGCCAGCAGCTTAAGGGGGATAATGAAAGAACTGTTTTTT. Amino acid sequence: CASSLRGIMKELFF.

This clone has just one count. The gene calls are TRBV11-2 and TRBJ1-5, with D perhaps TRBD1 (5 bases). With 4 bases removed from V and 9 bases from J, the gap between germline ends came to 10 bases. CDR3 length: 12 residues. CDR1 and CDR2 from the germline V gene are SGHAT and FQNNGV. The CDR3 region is CASSSKGSPQHF. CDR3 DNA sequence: TGTGCCAGCAGCTCAAAGGGGTCGCCCCAGCATTTT.

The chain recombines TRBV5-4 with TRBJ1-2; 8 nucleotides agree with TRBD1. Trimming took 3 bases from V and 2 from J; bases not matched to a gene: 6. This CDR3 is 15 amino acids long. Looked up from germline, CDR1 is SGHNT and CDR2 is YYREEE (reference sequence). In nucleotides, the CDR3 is TGTGCCAGCAGCTCTATGACAGGGGTAAACTATGGCTACACCTTC. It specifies CASSSMTGVNYGYTF.

The CDR3 nucleotides read TGTGCCAGCAGCCCTTCTGGACACTCCTACGAGCAGTACGTC. Translated: CASSPSGHSYEQYV. This chain joins TRBV5-6 and TRBJ2-7, with a possible D match to TRBD1 (5 bases). The CDR3 is made up of 14 amino acids. V was cut by 4 bases and J by 0 bases, with 11 bases left in between. The germline V gene encodes CDR1 SGHDT and CDR2 YYEEEE.

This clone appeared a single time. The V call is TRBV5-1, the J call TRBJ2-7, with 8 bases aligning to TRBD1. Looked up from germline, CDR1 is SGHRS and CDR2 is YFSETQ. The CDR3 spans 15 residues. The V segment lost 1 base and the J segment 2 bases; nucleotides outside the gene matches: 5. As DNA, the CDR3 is TGCGCCAGCAGCTTGTCCGGGACAGGAACCTACGAGCAGTACTTC. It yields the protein CASSLSGTGTYEQYF.

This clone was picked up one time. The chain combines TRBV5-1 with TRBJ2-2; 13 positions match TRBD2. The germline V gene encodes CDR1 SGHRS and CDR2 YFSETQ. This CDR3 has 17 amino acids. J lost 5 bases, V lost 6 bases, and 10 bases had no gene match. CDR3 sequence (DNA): TGCGCCAGCACCCTCCTCACGGGACTAGCGGGAACCGGGGAGCTGTTTTTT. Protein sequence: CASTLLTGLAGTGELFF.

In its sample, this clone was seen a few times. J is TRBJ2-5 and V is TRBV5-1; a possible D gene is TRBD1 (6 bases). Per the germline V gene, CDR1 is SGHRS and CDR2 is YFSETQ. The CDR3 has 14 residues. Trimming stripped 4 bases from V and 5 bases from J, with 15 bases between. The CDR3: CASSIQGSRETQYF. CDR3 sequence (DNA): TGCGCCAGCAGCATCCAGGGGTCGCGGGAGACCCAGTACTTC.

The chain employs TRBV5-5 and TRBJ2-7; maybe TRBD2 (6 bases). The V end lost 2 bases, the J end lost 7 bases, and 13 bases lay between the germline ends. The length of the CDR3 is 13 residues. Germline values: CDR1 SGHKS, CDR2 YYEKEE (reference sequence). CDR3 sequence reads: CASSLLGGGEQYF. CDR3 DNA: TGTGCCAGCAGCTTATTGGGAGGAGGGGAGCAGTACTTC.

In nucleotides, the CDR3 is TGTGCCAGCAGTGGGCCAGGGAGGGAAGAGACCCAGTACTTC. Its protein is CASSGPGREETQYF. V and J are TRBV25-1 and TRBJ2-5, with TRBD2 matching 7 bases. The CDR3 loop spans 14 amino acids. The germline CDR1 and CDR2 sequences are MGHDK and SYGVNS. The J segment lost 3 bases and the V segment lost 4 bases, leaving 5 bases of the junction unmatched.

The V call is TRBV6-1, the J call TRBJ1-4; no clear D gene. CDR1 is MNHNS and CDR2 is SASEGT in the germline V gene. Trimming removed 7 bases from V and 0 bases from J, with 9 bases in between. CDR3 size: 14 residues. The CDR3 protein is CASMAASTNEKLFF. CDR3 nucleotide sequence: TGTGCCAGCATGGCCGCATCAACTAATGAAAAACTGTTTTTT.

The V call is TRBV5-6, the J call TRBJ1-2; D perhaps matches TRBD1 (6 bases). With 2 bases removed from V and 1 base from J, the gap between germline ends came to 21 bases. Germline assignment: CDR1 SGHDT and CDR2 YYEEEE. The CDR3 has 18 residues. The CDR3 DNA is TGTGCCAGCAGCTTATTAGGACAGCCCACAGCTCTTAACTATGGCTACACCTTC. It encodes CASSLLGQPTALNYGYTF.

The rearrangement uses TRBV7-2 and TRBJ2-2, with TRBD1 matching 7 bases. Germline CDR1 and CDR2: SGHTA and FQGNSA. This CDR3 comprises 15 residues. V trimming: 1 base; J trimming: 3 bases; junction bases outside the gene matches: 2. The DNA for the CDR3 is TGTGCCAGCAGCTTAGTACAGGGGCACACCGGGGAGCTGTTTTTT. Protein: CASSLVQGHTGELFF. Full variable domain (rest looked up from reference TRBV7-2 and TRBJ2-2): GAGVSQSPSNKVTEKGKDVELRCDPISGHTALYWYRQSLGQGLEFLIYFQGNSAPDKSGLPSDRFSAERTGGSVSTLTIQRTQQEDSAVYLCASSLVQGHTGELFFGEGSRLTVL.

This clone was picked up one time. CDR3 DNA sequence: TGTGCCAGCTCACCACCGGCCAACGGGGACACCATATATTTT. This translates into CASSPPANGDTIYF. V usage is TRBV18 and J usage is TRBJ1-3, with unresolved D. The CDR3 is 14 amino acids. CDR1 is KGHSH and CDR2 is LQKENI in the germline V gene. Trimming shortened V by 0 bases and J by 8 bases, and 11 bases separated the two germline ends.

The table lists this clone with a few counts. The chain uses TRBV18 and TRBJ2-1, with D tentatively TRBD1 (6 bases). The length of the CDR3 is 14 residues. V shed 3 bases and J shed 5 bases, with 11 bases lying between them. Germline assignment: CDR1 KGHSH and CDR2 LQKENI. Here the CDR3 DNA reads TGTGCCAGCTCACCGTTACAGGGAGACAATGAGCAGTTCTTC. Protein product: CASSPLQGDNEQFF.